The 3 T cell receptor beta chains below all came from one sample that was sequenced in a study of graft-versus-host responses after intestinal transplantation listed by TCRdb under 2021. Preparation of the library involved the immunoSEQ multiplex PCR assay. TCRdb stores this immuneACCESS table with in-frame sequences only. Part of the clones is absent; in the studies checked, under half of the shortfall reflects unresolved V genes, and no reason is known for the rest. For this sample there are around 71,000 clones; approximately 92% appear just once. Jointly, the top ten make up around 7.1% of the sample. The sample consisted of bone marrow, taken 734 days after intestinal transplantation. These receptors were collected from a human patient who received an intestinal transplant, so some T cells may come from the graft donor.

V and J are TRBV5-1 and TRBJ1-2; D not resolved. Germline CDR1 SGHRS, CDR2 YFSETQ. The CDR3 totals 15 residues. V shed 2 bases and J shed 4 bases, with 15 bases lying between them. This CDR3 reads CASSFLLTGSYGYTF. The CDR3 nucleotides read TGCGCCAGCAGCTTCTTGCTAACCGGGAGCTATGGCTACACCTTC.

A few counts support this clone. The CDR3 protein is CASSRQGNTEAFF. CDR3 DNA: TGTGCCAGCAGCCGACAGGGGAACACTGAAGCTTTCTTT. V and J are TRBV5-4 and TRBJ1-1; 7 bases fit TRBD1. CDR1 and CDR2 from the germline V gene are SGHNT and YYREEE (reference sequence). The V segment lost 4 bases and the J segment 1 base; nucleotides outside the gene matches: 1. There are 13 residues in the CDR3.

The V and J genes are TRBV6-5 and TRBJ2-5, with TRBD2 as a possible D gene (6 bases). Germline CDR1 and CDR2: MNHEY and SVGAGI. The CDR3 runs to 15 residues. Trimming cost V 2 bases and J 1 base, with 11 bases left between them. CDR3 residues: CASSYARGSQETQYF. CDR3 sequence (DNA): TGTGCCAGCAGTTACGCCCGGGGGTCCCAAGAGACCCAGTACTTC.